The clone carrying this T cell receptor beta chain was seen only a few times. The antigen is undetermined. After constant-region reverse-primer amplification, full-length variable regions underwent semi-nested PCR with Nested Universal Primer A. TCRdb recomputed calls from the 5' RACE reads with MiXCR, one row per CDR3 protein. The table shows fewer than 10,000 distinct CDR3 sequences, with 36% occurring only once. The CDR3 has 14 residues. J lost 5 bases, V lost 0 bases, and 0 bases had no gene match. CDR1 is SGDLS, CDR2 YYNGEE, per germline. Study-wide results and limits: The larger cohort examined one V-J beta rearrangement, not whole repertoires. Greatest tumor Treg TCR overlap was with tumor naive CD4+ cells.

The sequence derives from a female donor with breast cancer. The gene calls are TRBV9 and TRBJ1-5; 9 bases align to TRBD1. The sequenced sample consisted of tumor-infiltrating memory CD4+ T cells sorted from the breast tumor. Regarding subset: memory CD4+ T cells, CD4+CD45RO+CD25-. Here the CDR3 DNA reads TGTGCCAGCAGCGTAGGACAGGGGGATCAGCCCCAGCATTTT. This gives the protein CASSVGQGDQPQHF. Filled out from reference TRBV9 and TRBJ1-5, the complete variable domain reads DSGVTQTPKHLITATGQRVTLRCSPRSGDLSVYWYQQSLDQGLQFLIQYYNGEERAKGNILERFSAQQFPDLHSELNLSSLELGDSALYFCASSVGQGDQPQHFGDGTRLSIL.